This T cell receptor (beta chain) was identified in a study of cytomegalovirus exposure and HLA in healthy donors. The germline V gene has CDR1 MNHNS and CDR2 SASEGT. This CDR3 comprises 14 residues. V was cut by 1 base and J by 7 bases, with 11 bases left in between. The PCR used 60 Vbeta and 13 Jbeta primers. Clones were read by immunoSEQ multiplex PCR, and TCRdb kept only the in-frame ones, dropping some. The sample carries roughly 200,000 clones, around 70% recorded once. The sequence was obtained from a male donor in good health and CMV-seronegative. Material for sequencing was PBMCs. The chain uses TRBV6-1 and TRBJ1-5; D gene uncertain. CDR3 region: CASSEGAGWQPQHF. CDR3 DNA sequence: TGTGCCAGCAGTGAAGGGGCAGGATGGCAGCCCCAGCATTTT.